This entry lists 9 T cell receptor beta chains sequenced from one sample in a study of monozygotic twins with inflammatory bowel disease. TCRdb re-called the 5' RACE reads; every CDR3 protein appears as one record, without DNA. In all, the sample yields under 200,000 distinct CDR3 sequences. Material for sequencing was blood. These receptors were taken from a human donor with ulcerative colitis or Crohn's disease, or a healthy co-twin of an affected twin (not recorded which).

The V and J genes are TRBV28 and TRBJ2-3; the TRBD2 assignment by TCRdb is unverifiable without DNA. The CDR3 spans 15 residues. Germline V gene data show CDR1 as MDHEN and CDR2 as SYDVKM. CDR3 amino acids: CAIRGTSGSSDTQYF.

CDR3 residues: CSARTGNTEAFF. The chain recombines TRBV20-1 with TRBJ1-1; TCRdb's D gene call, TRBD1, goes unchecked for lack of DNA. Germline V CDR1 and CDR2: DFQATT, SNEGSKA (reference sequence). The CDR3 length is 12 residues.

The rearrangement uses TRBV2 and TRBJ1-1; TCRdb designates TRBD1, a call that cannot be tested without DNA. Germline-derived CDR1 and CDR2 are SNHLY and FYNNEI. This CDR3 contains 14 residues. The CDR3 sequence: CASGPSGQYTEAFF.

CDR3 amino acids: CASSPDRDSNQPQHF. V gene TRBV7-2 combines with J gene TRBJ1-5; TCRdb lists TRBD1, though no DNA is available to test this call. The CDR3 runs to 15 residues. CDR1 is SGHTA and CDR2 is FQGNSA in the germline V gene.

The chain recombines TRBV9 with TRBJ2-1; the TCRdb D gene call, TRBD1, has no DNA to confirm it. The CDR3 loop spans 15 amino acids. Germline CDR1 reads SGDLS; CDR2 reads YYNGEE. The CDR3 sequence is CASSWGTERNNEQFF.

CDR3 protein: CASGSAGLYNEQFF. V and J are TRBV16 and TRBJ2-1. Germline V gives CDR1 KGHSY, CDR2 FQNENV. There are 14 residues in the CDR3.

The rearrangement links TRBV9 to TRBJ2-2. The CDR3 loop spans 16 amino acids. Germline values: CDR1 SGDLS, CDR2 YYNGEE. The CDR3 loop is CASSPKIATNTGELFF.

The rearrangement uses TRBV30 and TRBJ2-2. This CDR3 has 16 residues. CDR1 GTSNPN and CDR2 SVGIG come from the germline V gene (reference sequence). The CDR3 sequence: CAWSVGVFRTTGELFF.

The genes are TRBV5-1 and TRBJ1-5; TCRdb reports TRBD1, a call that lacks DNA to check it against. The CDR3 is 13 amino acids. The germline gives CDR1 SGHRS, CDR2 YFSETQ. Here the CDR3 reads CASSRTGAQPQHF.